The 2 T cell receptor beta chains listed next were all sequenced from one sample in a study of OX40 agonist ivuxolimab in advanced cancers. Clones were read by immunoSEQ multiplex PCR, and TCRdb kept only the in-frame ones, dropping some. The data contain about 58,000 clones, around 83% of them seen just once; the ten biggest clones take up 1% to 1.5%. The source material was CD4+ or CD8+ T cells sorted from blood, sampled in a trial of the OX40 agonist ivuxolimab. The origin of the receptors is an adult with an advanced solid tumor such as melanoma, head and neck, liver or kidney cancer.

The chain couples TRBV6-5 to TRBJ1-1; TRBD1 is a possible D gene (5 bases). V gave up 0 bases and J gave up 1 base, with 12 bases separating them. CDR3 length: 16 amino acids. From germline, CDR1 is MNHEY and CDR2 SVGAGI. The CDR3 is CASSYSNRQKNTEAFF. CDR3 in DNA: TGTGCCAGCAGTTACTCGAACCGACAGAAGAACACTGAAGCTTTCTTT.

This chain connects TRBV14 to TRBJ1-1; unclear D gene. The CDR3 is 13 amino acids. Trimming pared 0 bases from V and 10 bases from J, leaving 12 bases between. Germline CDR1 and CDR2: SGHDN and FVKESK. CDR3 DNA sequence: TGTGCCAGCAGCCAAGATAGGAGTTTTCGAGCTTTCTTT. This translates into CASSQDRSFRAFF.